The 23 T cell receptor beta chains given below trace back to one sample, sequenced in a study of monozygotic twins with inflammatory bowel disease. Reanalyzing the 5' RACE reads, TCRdb keeps one entry per CDR3 protein, without DNA. This sample's clone table lists approximately 300,000 distinct CDR3 sequences. Sequenced: blood. These receptors originate from a human donor with ulcerative colitis or Crohn's disease, or a healthy co-twin of an affected twin (not recorded which).

V is TRBV27 and J is TRBJ2-1; there is no DNA to check the TCRdb D call of TRBD1. There are 15 residues in the CDR3. CDR1 and CDR2 (germline): MNHEY, SMNVEV (reference sequence). Here the CDR3 reads CASSPGFPSYNEQFF.

The chain couples TRBV7-9 to TRBJ2-7. Germline V gene sequence: CDR1 SEHNR, CDR2 FQNEAQ (reference sequence). CDR3 length: 16 amino acids. CDR3 sequence: CASSQPRGRSSYEQYF. Together with reference TRBV7-9 and TRBJ2-7, the CDR3 gives the full variable domain: DTGVSQNPRHKITKRGQNVTFRCDPISEHNRLYWYRQTLGQGPEFLTYFQNEAQLEKSRLLSDRFSAERPKGSFSTLEIQRTEQGDSAMYLCASSQPRGRSSYEQYFGPGTRLTVT.

The chain has TRBV7-2 and TRBJ1-5; TCRdb designates TRBD1, a call that cannot be tested without DNA. CDR1 SGHTA and CDR2 FQGNSA come from the germline V gene. The CDR3 totals 16 residues. This chain's CDR3 is CASSLTGPTSNQPQHF. Supplemented by reference TRBV7-2 and TRBJ1-5, the full variable domain reads GAGVSQSPSNKVTEKGKDVELRCDPISGHTALYWYRQSLGQGLEFLIYFQGNSAPDKSGLPSDRFSAERTGGSVSTLTIQRTQQEDSAVYLCASSLTGPTSNQPQHFGDGTRLSIL.

J is TRBJ2-2 and V is TRBV20-1; TCRdb's assignment of TRBD2 cannot be checked, as there is no DNA. Looked up from germline, CDR1 is DFQATT and CDR2 is SNEGSKA (reference sequence). This CDR3 is 14 amino acids long. The CDR3 is CSARGLAGAGELFF.

V gene TRBV29-1 combines with J gene TRBJ2-7; TCRdb's assignment of TRBD1 cannot be checked, as there is no DNA. The V gene's germline CDR1 is SQVTM and CDR2 ANQGSEA. The CDR3 spans 14 residues. CDR3 region: CSVGGLGLRYEQYF.

The chain carries TRBV20-1 and TRBJ2-1; TCRdb's D call, TRBD2, is unchecked because there is no DNA. The CDR3 totals 14 residues. Germline loops: CDR1 DFQATT, CDR2 SNEGSKA (reference sequence). This CDR3 is CSARPPGLAGGPFF.

The rearrangement uses TRBV7-2 and TRBJ1-4; TCRdb's D call of TRBD1 is untestable without DNA. CDR1 is SGHTA, CDR2 FQGNSA, per germline. The CDR3 is 16 residues long. The CDR3 protein is CARETGGGQKGEKLFF.

This chain uses TRBV20-1 with TRBJ1-5; lacking DNA, the TRBD1 call made by TCRdb goes unchecked. The CDR3 consists of 14 residues. Germline CDR1 DFQATT, CDR2 SNEGSKA (reference sequence). This CDR3 reads CSAITGESNQPQHF.

This CDR3 is CASSTHRGRGTDTQYF. The chain employs TRBV7-8 and TRBJ2-3; checking the TCRdb D call of TRBD1 is not possible without DNA. The CDR3 extends over 16 amino acids. Germline V CDR1 and CDR2: SGHVS, FQNEAQ.

The chain employs TRBV7-2 and TRBJ1-5. CDR3 length: 16 residues. Germline CDR1 SGHTA, CDR2 FQGNSA. This CDR3 is CASTKARQSGNQPQHF.

This chain uses TRBV19 with TRBJ2-7. Germline V lookup: CDR1 LNHDA, CDR2 SQIVND (reference sequence). This CDR3 spans 15 amino acids. This chain's CDR3 is CASSIWRNKAGEQYF. The complete variable domain, with remaining parts taken from reference TRBV19 and TRBJ2-7, reads DGGITQSPKYLFRKEGQNVTLSCEQNLNHDAMYWYRQDPGQGLRLIYYSQIVNDFQKGDIAEGYSVSREKKESFPLTVTSAQKNPTAFYLCASSIWRNKAGEQYFGPGTRLTVT.

The V gene is TRBV3-1, the J gene TRBJ1-2; the D gene TCRdb calls, TRBD1, cannot be checked with no DNA. The germline V gene has CDR1 LGHDT and CDR2 YNNKEL (reference sequence). CDR3 length equals 17 residues. This CDR3 is CASSRDRGPISNYGYTF.

The J gene is TRBJ2-6, the V gene TRBV7-2; TCRdb's assignment of TRBD1 cannot be checked, as there is no DNA. The CDR3 extends over 16 amino acids. Looked up from germline, CDR1 is SGHTA and CDR2 is FQGNSA. Here the CDR3 reads CASSGNEGGGANVLTF. The whole variable domain, remainder taken from reference TRBV7-2 and TRBJ2-6, is GAGVSQSPSNKVTEKGKDVELRCDPISGHTALYWYRQSLGQGLEFLIYFQGNSAPDKSGLPSDRFSAERTGGSVSTLTIQRTQQEDSAVYLCASSGNEGGGANVLTFGAGSRLTVL.

The V and J genes are TRBV12-3 or TRBV12-4 and TRBJ2-4; lacking DNA, the TRBD1 call made by TCRdb goes unchecked. The length of the CDR3 is 12 residues. CDR3 amino acids: CASSLQGSIQYF.

This chain links TRBV20-1 with TRBJ2-3. This CDR3 has 15 residues. Germline V gives CDR1 DFQATT, CDR2 SNEGSKA (reference sequence). The CDR3 sequence is CSARDIVGLLDTQYF.

The rearrangement uses TRBV6-2 or TRBV6-3 and TRBJ2-1; TCRdb's D call of TRBD2 is untestable without DNA. The CDR3 extends over 16 amino acids. CDR1 is MNHEY and CDR2 is SVGEGT in the germline V gene. The CDR3 spells CASSYSRLAIYNEQFF.

CDR3: CAWSGAGHPNEKLFF. The chain recombines TRBV30 with TRBJ1-4; absent DNA, TCRdb's TRBD1 call cannot be checked. Looked up from germline, CDR1 is GTSNPN and CDR2 is SVGIG (reference sequence). This CDR3 has 15 amino acids. Full variable domain (rest looked up from reference TRBV30 and TRBJ1-4): SQTIHQWPATLVQPVGSPLSLECTVEGTSNPNLYWYRQAAGRGLQLLFYSVGIGQISSEVPQNLSASRPQDRQFILSSKKLLLSDSGFYLCAWSGAGHPNEKLFFGSGTQLSVL.

This chain links TRBV9 with TRBJ2-3. The CDR3 covers 15 residues. Per the germline V gene, CDR1 is SGDLS and CDR2 is YYNGEE. This CDR3 reads CASSVEGNSADTQYF.

The chain recombines TRBV18 with TRBJ2-5. The CDR3 covers 14 residues. Germline CDR1 reads KGHSH; CDR2 reads LQKENI. The chain's CDR3 is CASSPTRGQETQYF.

This CDR3 reads CASSQDLAGTSWSVEQYF. The chain employs TRBV4-3 and TRBJ2-7; the TCRdb call, TRBD2, lacks DNA for checking. CDR3 size: 18 residues. Per germline, CDR1 LGHNA and CDR2 YSLEER.

V gene TRBV15 combines with J gene TRBJ2-1; the TCRdb call, TRBD1, lacks DNA for checking. This CDR3 is 16 amino acids long. Looked up from germline, CDR1 is LNHNV and CDR2 is YYDKDF (reference sequence). The CDR3 region is CATSRDLRAGYNEQFF.

CDR3 sequence: CASSLAGASWNEQFF. The chain links TRBV5-4 to TRBJ2-1; as DNA is missing, the TRBD2 call by TCRdb cannot be tested. Germline assignment: CDR1 SGHNT and CDR2 YYREEE (reference sequence). This CDR3 region has 15 residues. The variable domain in full, with the rest retrieved from reference TRBV5-4 and TRBJ2-1, is ETGVTQSPTHLIKTRGQQVTLRCSSQSGHNTVSWYQQALGQGPQFIFQYYREEENGRGNFPPRFSGLQFPNYSSELNVNALELDDSALYLCASSLAGASWNEQFFGPGTRLTVL.

The chain has TRBV12-3 or TRBV12-4 and TRBJ2-2; TCRdb designates TRBD1, a call that cannot be tested without DNA. The CDR3 consists of 15 residues. CDR3 loop: CASSSGTGLTGELFF.